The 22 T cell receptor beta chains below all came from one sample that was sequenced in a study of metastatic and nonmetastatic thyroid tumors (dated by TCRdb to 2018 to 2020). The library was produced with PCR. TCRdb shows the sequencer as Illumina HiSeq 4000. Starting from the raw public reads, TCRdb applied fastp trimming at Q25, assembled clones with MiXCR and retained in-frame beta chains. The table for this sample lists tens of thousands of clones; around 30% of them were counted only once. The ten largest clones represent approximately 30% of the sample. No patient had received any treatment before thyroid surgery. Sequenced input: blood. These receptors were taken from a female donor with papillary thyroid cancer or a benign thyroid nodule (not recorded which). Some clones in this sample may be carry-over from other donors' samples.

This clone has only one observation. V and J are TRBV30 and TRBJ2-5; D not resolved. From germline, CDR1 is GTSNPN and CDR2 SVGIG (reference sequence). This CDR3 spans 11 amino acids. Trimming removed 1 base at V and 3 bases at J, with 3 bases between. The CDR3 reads CAWSAKETQYF. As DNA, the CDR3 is TGTGCCTGGAGTGCAAAAGAGACCCAGTACTTC.

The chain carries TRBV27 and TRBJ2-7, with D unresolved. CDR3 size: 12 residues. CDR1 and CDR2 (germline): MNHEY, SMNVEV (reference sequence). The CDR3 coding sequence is TGTTCCATCAGTTTCCTCCTGGGCCAGCAGTACTTC. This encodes CSISFLLGQQYF.

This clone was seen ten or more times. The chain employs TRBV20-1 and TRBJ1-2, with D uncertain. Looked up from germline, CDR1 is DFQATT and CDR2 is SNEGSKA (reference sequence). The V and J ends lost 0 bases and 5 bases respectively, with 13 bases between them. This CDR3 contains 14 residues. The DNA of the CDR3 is TGCAGTGCTAGAGATTTGCGGACTCGATATGGCTACACCTTC. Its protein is CSARDLRTRYGYTF.

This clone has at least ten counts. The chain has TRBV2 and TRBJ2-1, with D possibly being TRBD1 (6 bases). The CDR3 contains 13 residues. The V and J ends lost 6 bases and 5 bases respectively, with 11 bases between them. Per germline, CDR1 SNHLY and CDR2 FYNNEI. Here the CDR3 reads CASRGDTNNEQFF. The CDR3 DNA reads TGTGCCAGCAGAGGGGACACGAACAATGAGCAGTTCTTC.

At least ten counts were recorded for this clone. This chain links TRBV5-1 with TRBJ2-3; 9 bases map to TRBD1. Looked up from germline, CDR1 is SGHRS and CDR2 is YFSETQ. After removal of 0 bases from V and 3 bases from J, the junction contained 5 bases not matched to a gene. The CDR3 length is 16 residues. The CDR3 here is CASSLEQGARTDTQYF. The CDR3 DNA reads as TGCGCCAGCAGCTTGGAACAGGGGGCTCGGACAGATACGCAGTATTTT.

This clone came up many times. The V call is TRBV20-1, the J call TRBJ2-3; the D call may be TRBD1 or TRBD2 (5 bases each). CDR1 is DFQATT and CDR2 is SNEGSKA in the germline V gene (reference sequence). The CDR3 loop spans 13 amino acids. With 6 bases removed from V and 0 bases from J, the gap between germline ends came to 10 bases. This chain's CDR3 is CSATRDSTDTQYF. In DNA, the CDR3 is TGCAGTGCAACACGGGACAGCACAGATACGCAGTATTTT.

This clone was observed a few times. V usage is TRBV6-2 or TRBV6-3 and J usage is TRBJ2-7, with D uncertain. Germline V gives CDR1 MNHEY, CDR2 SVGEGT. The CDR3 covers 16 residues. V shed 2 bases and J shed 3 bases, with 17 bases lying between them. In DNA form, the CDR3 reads TGTGCCAGCAGTTACCTGGCATGGGCCCCACACTACGAGCAGTACTTC. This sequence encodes CASSYLAWAPHYEQYF.

The CDR3 DNA follows: TGTGCCACCCTAATAGCGGGAGACTACGAGCAGTACTTC. Residues: CATLIAGDYEQYF. The V call is TRBV28, the J call TRBJ2-7; the match to TRBD2 covers 9 bases. Germline trimming cut 10 bases from V and 3 bases from J; bases unmatched to any gene: 7. Per germline, CDR1 MDHEN and CDR2 SYDVKM. The CDR3 is made up of 13 amino acids. The whole variable domain, remainder taken from reference TRBV28 and TRBJ2-7, is DVKVTQSSRYLVKRTGEKVFLECVQDMDHENMFWYRQDPGLGLRLIYFSYDVKMKEKGDIPEGYSVSREKKERFSLILESASTNQTSMYLCATLIAGDYEQYFGPGTRLTVT.

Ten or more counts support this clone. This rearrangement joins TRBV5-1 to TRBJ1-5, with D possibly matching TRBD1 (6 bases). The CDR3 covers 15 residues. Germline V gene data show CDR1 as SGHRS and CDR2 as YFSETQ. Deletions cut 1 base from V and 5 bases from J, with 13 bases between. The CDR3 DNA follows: TGCGCCAGCAGCTTGCTCGGCAGGGGAGATCAGCCCCAGCATTTT. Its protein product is CASSLLGRGDQPQHF.

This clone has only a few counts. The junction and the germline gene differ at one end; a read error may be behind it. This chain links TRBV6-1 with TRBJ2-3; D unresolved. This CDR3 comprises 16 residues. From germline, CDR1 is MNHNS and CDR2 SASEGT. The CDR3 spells CASNEEDGSPTDTQYF. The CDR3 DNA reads TGTGCCAGCAATGAAGAGGATGGGTCGCCCACAGATACGCAGTATTTT.

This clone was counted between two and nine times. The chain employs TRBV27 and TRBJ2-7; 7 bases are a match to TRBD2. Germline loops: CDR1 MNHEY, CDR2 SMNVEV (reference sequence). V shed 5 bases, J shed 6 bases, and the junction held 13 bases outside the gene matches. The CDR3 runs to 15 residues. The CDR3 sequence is CASSPERDQTCEQYF. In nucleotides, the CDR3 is TGTGCCAGCAGTCCCGAGCGGGATCAAACCTGCGAGCAGTACTTC.

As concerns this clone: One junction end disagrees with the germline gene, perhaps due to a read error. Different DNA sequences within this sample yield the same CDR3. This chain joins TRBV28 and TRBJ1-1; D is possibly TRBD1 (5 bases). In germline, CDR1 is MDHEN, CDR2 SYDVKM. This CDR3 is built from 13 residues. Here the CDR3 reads CASTPSGGMWAFF. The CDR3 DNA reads TGTGCCAGCACCCCAAGTGGGGGTATGTGGGCTTTTTTT.

The CDR3 spells CATSRVGVV. CDR3 nucleotides: TGTGCCACCAGCAGAGTTGGGGTCGTC. The genes are TRBV15 and TRBJ2-7; D not certain. The V gene's germline CDR1 is LNHNV and CDR2 YYDKDF (reference sequence). CDR3 length: 9 residues.

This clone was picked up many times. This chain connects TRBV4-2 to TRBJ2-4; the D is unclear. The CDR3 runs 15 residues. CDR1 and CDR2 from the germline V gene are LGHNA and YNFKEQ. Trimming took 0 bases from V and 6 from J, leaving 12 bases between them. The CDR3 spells CASSQDWGFGNIQYF. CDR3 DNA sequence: TGTGCCAGCAGCCAAGATTGGGGTTTTGGAAACATTCAGTACTTC.

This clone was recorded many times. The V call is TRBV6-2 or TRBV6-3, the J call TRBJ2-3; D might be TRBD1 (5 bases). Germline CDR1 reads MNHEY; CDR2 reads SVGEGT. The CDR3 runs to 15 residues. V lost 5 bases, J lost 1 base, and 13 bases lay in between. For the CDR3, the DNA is TGTGCCAGCAGTACACGGCAGGGTGGCACAGATACGCAGTATTTT. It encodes CASSTRQGGTDTQYF.

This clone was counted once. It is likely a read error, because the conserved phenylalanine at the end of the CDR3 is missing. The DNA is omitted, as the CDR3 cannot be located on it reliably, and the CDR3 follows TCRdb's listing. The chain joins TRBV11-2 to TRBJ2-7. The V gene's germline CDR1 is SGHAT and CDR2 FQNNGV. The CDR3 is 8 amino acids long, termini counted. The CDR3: CASSSVTS.

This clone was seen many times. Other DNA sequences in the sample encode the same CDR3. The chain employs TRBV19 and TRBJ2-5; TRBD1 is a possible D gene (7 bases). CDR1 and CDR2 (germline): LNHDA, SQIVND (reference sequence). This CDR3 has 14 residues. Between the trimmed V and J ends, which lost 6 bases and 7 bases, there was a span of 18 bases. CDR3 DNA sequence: TGTGCCAGTAGAGCGACAGGGCAGGGGGGGACCCAGTACTTC. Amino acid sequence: CASRATGQGGTQYF.

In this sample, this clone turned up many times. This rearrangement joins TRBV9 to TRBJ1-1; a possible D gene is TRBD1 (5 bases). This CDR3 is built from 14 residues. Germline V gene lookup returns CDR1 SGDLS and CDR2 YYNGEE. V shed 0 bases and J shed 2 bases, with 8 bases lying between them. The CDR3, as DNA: TGTGCCAGCAGCGTAGCGACAGCCAACACTGAAGCTTTCTTT. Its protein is CASSVATANTEAFF.

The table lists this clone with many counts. This chain's CDR3 is CASTRGRLNTEAFF. In DNA, the CDR3 is TGTGCCAGCACCCGAGGACGGTTGAACACTGAAGCTTTCTTT. The V and J genes are TRBV11-1 and TRBJ1-1; D is uncertain. V lost 7 bases, J lost 0 bases, and 12 bases lay in between. The CDR3 contains 14 residues. Germline loops: CDR1 SGHAT, CDR2 FQDESV (reference sequence). Using reference TRBV11-1 and TRBJ1-1 for the parts outside the CDR3, the full variable domain is EAEVAQSPRYKITEKSQAVAFWCDPISGHATLYWYRQILGQGPELLVQFQDESVVDDSQLPKDRFSAERLKGVDSTLKIQPAELGDSAMYLCASTRGRLNTEAFFGQGTRLTVV.

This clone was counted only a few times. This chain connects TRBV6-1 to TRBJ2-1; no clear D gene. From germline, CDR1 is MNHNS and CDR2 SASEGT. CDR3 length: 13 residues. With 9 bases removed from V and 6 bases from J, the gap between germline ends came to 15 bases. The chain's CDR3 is CARGQELFNEQFF. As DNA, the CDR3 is TGTGCCAGAGGCCAGGAACTCTTCAATGAGCAGTTCTTC.

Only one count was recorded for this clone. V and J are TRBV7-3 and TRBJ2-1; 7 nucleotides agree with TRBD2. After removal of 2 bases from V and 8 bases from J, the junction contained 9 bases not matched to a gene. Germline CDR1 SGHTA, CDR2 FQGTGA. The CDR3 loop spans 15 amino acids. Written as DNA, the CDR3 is TGTGCCAGCAGCTTATCGGGGGGTAGTTTTCATGAGCAGTTCTTC. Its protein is CASSLSGGSFHEQFF.

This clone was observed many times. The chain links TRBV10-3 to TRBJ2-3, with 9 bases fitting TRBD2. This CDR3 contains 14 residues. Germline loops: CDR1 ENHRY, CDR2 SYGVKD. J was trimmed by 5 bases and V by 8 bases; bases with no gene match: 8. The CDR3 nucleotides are TGTGCCATCGGATCCCTAGCGGGAAGAGATACGCAGTATTTT. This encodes CAIGSLAGRDTQYF.